The rows below give T cell receptor beta chains drawn from one sample of a study of beta chain features in type 1 diabetes. Profiling relied on immunoSEQ multiplex PCR, and the TCRdb table lists in-frame clones only, not all of them. Of approximately 26,000 clones listed, less than 70% are singletons. Sequencing was done on a sample of Tregs from blood. These receptors all stem from a woman younger than 45 with type 1 diabetes. The conserved cysteine and the conserved F or W are not part of the CDR3 here. Each record gives: V gene, J gene, CDR3 protein.

V gene: TRBV27; J gene: TRBJ2-3; CDR3 protein: ASSFGGGSDTQY
V gene: TRBV5-1; J gene: TRBJ2-7; CDR3 protein: ASSPGTAYKQY
V gene: TRBV5-1; J gene: TRBJ2-1; CDR3 protein: ASSSGSLSYNEQF
V gene: TRBV28; J gene: TRBJ2-2; CDR3 protein: ASSFPGVSTGELF
V gene: TRBV19; J gene: TRBJ1-5; CDR3 protein: ASRDTGAGQPQH
V gene: TRBV18; J gene: TRBJ2-5; CDR3 protein: ASSPSHETQY
V gene: TRBV7-2; J gene: TRBJ2-5; CDR3 protein: ASSVQGGETQY
V gene: TRBV5-1; J gene: TRBJ2-2; CDR3 protein: ASSLGLAGLRNTGELF
V gene: TRBV6-5; J gene: TRBJ2-1; CDR3 protein: ASKLTGDSYNEQF
V gene: TRBV2; J gene: TRBJ2-1; CDR3 protein: AVTRGLASDEQF
V gene: TRBV23-1; J gene: TRBJ2-5; CDR3 protein: ASSPPGLAKETQY
V gene: TRBV19; J gene: TRBJ1-2; CDR3 protein: ASSTGQGATYGYT
V gene: TRBV5-1; J gene: TRBJ1-1; CDR3 protein: ASSSTGRTEAF
V gene: TRBV7-8; J gene: TRBJ1-2; CDR3 protein: ASSLDVAGGDYGYT
V gene: TRBV4-1; J gene: TRBJ2-3; CDR3 protein: ASSRESRGTDTQY
V gene: TRBV10-3; J gene: TRBJ2-7; CDR3 protein: AISGQGSYEQY
V gene: TRBV15; J gene: TRBJ1-1; CDR3 protein: ATSRDLSNIRVSTEAF
V gene: TRBV18; J gene: TRBJ1-2; CDR3 protein: ASSPKQILYGYT
V gene: TRBV7-2; J gene: TRBJ2-1; CDR3 protein: ASSLDAGYNEQF
V gene: TRBV10-3; J gene: TRBJ1-2; CDR3 protein: AISESPGQGSNYGYT
V gene: TRBV5-4; J gene: TRBJ2-5; CDR3 protein: ASSLGTGSETQY
V gene: TRBV29-1; J gene: TRBJ2-3; CDR3 protein: SVVQRGRADTQY
V gene: TRBV7-9; J gene: TRBJ2-1; CDR3 protein: ASSRWGGNEQF
V gene: TRBV6-1; J gene: TRBJ2-1; CDR3 protein: ASSGTRDEQF
V gene: TRBV4-1; J gene: TRBJ2-7; CDR3 protein: ASSQDARQGYEQY
V gene: TRBV27; J gene: TRBJ2-7; CDR3 protein: ASSLSGQDSYEQY
V gene: TRBV30; J gene: TRBJ1-1; CDR3 protein: AWSVLGAAF
V gene: TRBV27; J gene: TRBJ2-7; CDR3 protein: ASSRDRGRGEQY
V gene: TRBV2; J gene: TRBJ1-5; CDR3 protein: ASRGTGRDQPQH
V gene: TRBV6-5; J gene: TRBJ1-1; CDR3 protein: ASSLQGGPEAF